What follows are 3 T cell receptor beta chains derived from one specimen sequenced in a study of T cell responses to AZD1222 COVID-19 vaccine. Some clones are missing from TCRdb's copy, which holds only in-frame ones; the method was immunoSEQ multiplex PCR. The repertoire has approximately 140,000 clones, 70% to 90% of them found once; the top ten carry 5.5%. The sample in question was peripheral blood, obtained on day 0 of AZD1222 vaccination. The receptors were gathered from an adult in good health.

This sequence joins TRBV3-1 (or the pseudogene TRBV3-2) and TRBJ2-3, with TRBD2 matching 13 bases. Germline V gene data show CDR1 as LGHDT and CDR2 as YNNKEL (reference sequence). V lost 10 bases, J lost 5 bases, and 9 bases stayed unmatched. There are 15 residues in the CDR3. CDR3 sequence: CATRTSGSVRDTQYF. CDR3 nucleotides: TGTGCCACACGGACTAGCGGGAGCGTGAGAGATACGCAGTATTTT.

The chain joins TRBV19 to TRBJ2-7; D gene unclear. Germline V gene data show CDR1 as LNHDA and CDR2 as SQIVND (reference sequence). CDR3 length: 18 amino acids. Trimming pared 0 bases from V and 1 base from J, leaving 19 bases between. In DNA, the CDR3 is TGTGCCAGTAGTATAGATCCCCCTGGCAGCGCCAATTCCTACGAGCAGTACTTC. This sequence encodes CASSIDPPGSANSYEQYF. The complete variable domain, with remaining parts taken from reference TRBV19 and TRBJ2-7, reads DGGITQSPKYLFRKEGQNVTLSCEQNLNHDAMYWYRQDPGQGLRLIYYSQIVNDFQKGDIAEGYSVSREKKESFPLTVTSAQKNPTAFYLCASSIDPPGSANSYEQYFGPGTRLTVT.

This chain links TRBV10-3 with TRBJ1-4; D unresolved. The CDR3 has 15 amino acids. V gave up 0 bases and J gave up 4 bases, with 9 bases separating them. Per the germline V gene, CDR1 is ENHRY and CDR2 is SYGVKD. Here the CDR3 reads CAISESRGDNEKLFF. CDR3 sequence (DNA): TGTGCCATCAGTGAGTCGCGGGGTGATAATGAAAAACTGTTTTTT.